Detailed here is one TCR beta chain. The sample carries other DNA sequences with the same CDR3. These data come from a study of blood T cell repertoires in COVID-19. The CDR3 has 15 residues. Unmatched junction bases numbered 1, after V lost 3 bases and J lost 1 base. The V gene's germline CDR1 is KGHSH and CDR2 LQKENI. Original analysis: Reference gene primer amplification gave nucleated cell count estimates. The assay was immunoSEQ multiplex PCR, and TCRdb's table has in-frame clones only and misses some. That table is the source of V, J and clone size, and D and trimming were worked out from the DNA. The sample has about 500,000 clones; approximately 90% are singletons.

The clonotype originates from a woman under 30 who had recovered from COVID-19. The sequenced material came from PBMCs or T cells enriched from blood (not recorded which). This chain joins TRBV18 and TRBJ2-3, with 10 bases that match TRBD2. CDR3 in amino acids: CASSPLAGGTDTQYF. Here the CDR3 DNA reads TGTGCCAGCTCACCCCTAGCGGGGGGCACAGATACGCAGTATTTT.